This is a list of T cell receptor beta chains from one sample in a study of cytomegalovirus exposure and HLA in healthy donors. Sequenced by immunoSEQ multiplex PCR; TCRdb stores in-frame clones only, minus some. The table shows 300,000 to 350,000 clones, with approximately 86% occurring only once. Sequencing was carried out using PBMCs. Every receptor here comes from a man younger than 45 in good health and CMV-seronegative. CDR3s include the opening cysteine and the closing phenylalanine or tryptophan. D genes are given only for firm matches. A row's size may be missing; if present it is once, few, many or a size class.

CASTMGGINQPQHF	TGCGCCAGCACCATGGGAGGGATCAATCAGCCCCAGCATTTT	TRBJ1-5	TRBV10-2	NA	NA	14
CASSATGATNEKLFF	TGTGCCAGCAGTGCAACAGGGGCAACTAATGAAAAACTGTTTTTT	TRBJ1-4	TRBV2	TRBD1	NA	15
CASSRTGDDSPLHF	TGTGCCAGCAGCAGGACAGGCGACGATTCACCCCTCCACTTT	TRBJ1-6	TRBV7-9	TRBD1	NA	14
CASSSEGLLRSTDTQYF	TGTGCCAGCAGCTCGGAGGGGCTGCTTAGAAGCACAGATACGCAGTATTTT	TRBJ2-3	TRBV12-1	NA	NA	17
CASSGFTGVMNTEAFF	TGCGCCAGCAGCGGATTTACAGGGGTCATGAACACTGAAGCTTTCTTT	TRBJ1-1	TRBV5-1	TRBD1	once	16
CASSPGLAGRREQYF	TGTGCCAGCAGTCCCGGACTAGCGGGGCGGCGGGAGCAGTACTTC	TRBJ2-7	TRBV27	TRBD2	NA	15
CASSLGLARVETQYF	TGTGCCAGCAGCCTAGGACTAGCGAGAGTAGAGACCCAGTACTTC	TRBJ2-5	TRBV9	TRBD2	NA	15
CASSLYGGVGTGELFF	TGTGCCAGCAGCTTGTATGGGGGGGTCGGCACCGGGGAGCTGTTTTTT	TRBJ2-2	TRBV5-4	TRBD2	NA	16
CASSDNSGGAKGMQYF	TGTGCCAGCAGTGACAATAGCGGGGGAGCCAAGGGGATGCAGTATTTT	TRBJ2-3	TRBV2	TRBD2	NA	16
CASSQGTGQGDRSYGYTF	TGCGCCAGCAGCCAGGGAACGGGACAGGGGGACCGCAGCTATGGCTACACCTTC	TRBJ1-2	TRBV4-3	TRBD1	NA	18
CASSYGGMNTEAFF	TGCGCCAGCAGCTACGGAGGGATGAACACTGAAGCTTTCTTT	TRBJ1-1	TRBV5-1	NA	NA	14
CSVYTGTGANVLTF	TGCAGCGTTTACACAGGTACTGGGGCCAACGTCCTGACTTTC	TRBJ2-6	TRBV29-1	NA	NA	14
CASRDRDYNEQFF	TGTGCCAGCCGGGACAGAGACTACAATGAGCAGTTCTTC	TRBJ2-1	TRBV25-1	TRBD1	NA	13
CASGTGPRETQYF	TGTGCCAGCGGGACAGGCCCACGAGAGACCCAGTACTTC	TRBJ2-5	TRBV14	TRBD1	NA	13
CATSRRESYEQYF	TGTGCCACCAGCAGGCGGGAAAGCTACGAGCAGTACTTC	TRBJ2-7	TRBV15	NA	NA	13
CASSPGLQETQYF	TGTGCCAGCTCACCAGGGCTGCAAGAGACCCAGTACTTC	TRBJ2-5	TRBV18	NA	once	13
CASDARTDTQYF	TGTGCCAGCGATGCCCGGACAGATACGCAGTATTTT	TRBJ2-3	TRBV7-9	NA	NA	12
CASSNQQGLYGYTF	TGTGCCAGCAGCAATCAACAGGGGCTATATGGCTACACCTTC	TRBJ1-2	TRBV5-4	TRBD1	NA	14